The 30 T cell receptor beta chains below come from one sample, sequenced in a study of OX40 agonist ivuxolimab in advanced cancers. Clones were sequenced by immunoSEQ multiplex PCR, and TCRdb holds only the in-frame ones, with some missing. This table holds around 86,000 clones, 85% to 95% found once. This specimen consisted of CD4+ or CD8+ T cells sorted from blood, obtained in a trial of the OX40 agonist ivuxolimab. These receptors were collected from an adult with an advanced solid tumor such as melanoma, head and neck, liver or kidney cancer.

The V gene is TRBV6-1, the J gene TRBJ1-3, with D hard to call. The germline gives CDR1 MNHNS, CDR2 SASEGT. This CDR3 comprises 15 residues. Between the trimmed V and J ends, which lost 2 bases and 0 bases, there was a span of 8 bases. This CDR3 reads CASSERDNSGNTIYF. The CDR3 nucleotides are TGTGCCAGCAGTGAACGAGACAACTCTGGAAACACCATATATTTT.

The chain has TRBV4-1 and TRBJ1-2; TRBD1 might be the D (6 bases). The CDR3 consists of 16 residues. Per the germline V gene, CDR1 is MGHRA and CDR2 is YSYEKL. V was trimmed by 2 bases and J by 4 bases, leaving 17 bases between them. The CDR3 sequence: CASSQSNGGDVYGYTF. CDR3 in DNA: TGCGCCAGCAGCCAATCTAACGGGGGCGACGTCTATGGCTACACCTTC.

For the CDR3, the DNA is TGTGCCAGCAGTTACGACGGGAATCAGCCCCAGCATTTT. This encodes CASSYDGNQPQHF. The rearrangement uses TRBV6-5 and TRBJ1-5; the D is unclear. The CDR3 has 13 amino acids. V gave up 2 bases and J gave up 4 bases, with 6 bases separating them. Per germline, CDR1 MNHEY and CDR2 SVGAGI.

The CDR3 DNA sequence: TGTGCCAGCAGCCCGGGGGGGCTAGGCAATCAGCCCCAGCATTTT. Residues: CASSPGGLGNQPQHF. The chain recombines TRBV9 with TRBJ1-5, with a tentative D call TRBD1 (6 bases). The germline CDR1 and CDR2 sequences are SGDLS and YYNGEE. V gave up 4 bases and J gave up 2 bases, with 13 bases separating them. This CDR3 comprises 15 residues.

V usage is TRBV5-4 and J usage is TRBJ2-7; 7 nucleotides align to TRBD2. J was trimmed by 0 bases and V by 0 bases; bases with no gene match: 6. CDR1 is SGHNT and CDR2 is YYREEE in the germline V gene (reference sequence). The CDR3 is 16 residues long. In DNA form, the CDR3 reads TGTGCCAGCAGCTTGGCGCCGACTAGCAGCTCCTACGAGCAGTACTTC. Residues: CASSLAPTSSSYEQYF.

This sequence joins TRBV5-6 and TRBJ1-4; a possible D gene is TRBD1 (6 bases). CDR1 is SGHDT, CDR2 YYEEEE, per germline. The CDR3 runs 13 residues. V dropped 1 base and J dropped 5 bases, with 6 bases sitting between them. CDR3 loop: CASSLTGNEKLFF. CDR3 nucleotides: TGTGCCAGCAGCTTGACAGGGAATGAAAAACTGTTTTTT.

In this sample, this clone turned up once. The chain combines TRBV19 with TRBJ1-5; unclear D gene. The CDR3 loop spans 15 amino acids. The germline V and J ends were trimmed by 5 bases and 3 bases, with 14 bases remaining between them. The germline V gene has CDR1 LNHDA and CDR2 SQIVND (reference sequence). In DNA form, the CDR3 reads TGTGCCAGTAGTGGGGTCCGGGTAGCCAATCAGCCCCAGCATTTT. Its protein is CASSGVRVANQPQHF.

The genes are TRBV9 and TRBJ2-4, with D tentatively TRBD1 or TRBD2 (5 bases each). This CDR3 spans 14 amino acids. V was trimmed by 0 bases and J by 8 bases, leaving 12 bases between them. Germline loops: CDR1 SGDLS, CDR2 YYNGEE. As DNA, the CDR3 is TGTGCCAGCAGCGTAGTACCCGAGGGACACATTCAGTACTTC. It yields the protein CASSVVPEGHIQYF. The variable domain in full, with the rest retrieved from reference TRBV9 and TRBJ2-4, is DSGVTQTPKHLITATGQRVTLRCSPRSGDLSVYWYQQSLDQGLQFLIQYYNGEERAKGNILERFSAQQFPDLHSELNLSSLELGDSALYFCASSVVPEGHIQYFGAGTRLSVL.

The chain recombines TRBV18 with TRBJ1-4, with D perhaps matching TRBD1 (6 bases). V was trimmed by 0 bases and J by 1 base, leaving 12 bases between them. Germline V gene data show CDR1 as KGHSH and CDR2 as LQKENI. This CDR3 has 17 residues. The CDR3 nucleotides read TGTGCCAGCTCACCACCTCCAGGGGTAAGAACTAATGAAAAACTGTTTTTT. Protein product: CASSPPPGVRTNEKLFF.

This rearrangement joins TRBV5-6 to TRBJ1-1; no clear D. CDR1 and CDR2 from the germline V gene are SGHDT and YYEEEE. With 2 bases removed from V and 0 bases from J, the gap between germline ends came to 8 bases. The CDR3 has 14 amino acids. The CDR3 region has the DNA TGTGCCAGCAGCTTCAGTCCCATGAACACTGAAGCTTTCTTT. This codes for CASSFSPMNTEAFF.

The V call is TRBV18, the J call TRBJ1-3; D remains ambiguous. Germline assignment: CDR1 KGHSH and CDR2 LQKENI. The CDR3 sequence is 17 residues long. V lost 3 bases to trimming and J lost 2 bases, with 17 bases between them. CDR3 nucleotide sequence: TGTGCCAGCTCACCTACCGAAGTCCGCTTGGCTGGAAACACCATATATTTT. This gives the protein CASSPTEVRLAGNTIYF.

The V gene is TRBV6-5, the J gene TRBJ1-1; no firm D call. The CDR3 spans 13 residues. V lost 6 bases and J 1 base, leaving 9 bases between the germline ends. From germline, CDR1 is MNHEY and CDR2 SVGAGI. As DNA, the CDR3 is TGTGCCAGCAGCCCGGACGGGAACACTGAAGCTTTCTTT. This encodes CASSPDGNTEAFF.

The J gene is TRBJ2-7, the V gene TRBV6-5; D not resolved. Germline assignment: CDR1 MNHEY and CDR2 SVGAGI. The V gene lost 6 bases and the J gene lost 3 bases, with 12 bases spanning the gap. This CDR3 region has 13 residues. CDR3 sequence (DNA): TGTGCCAGCAGCCCCGGGCCCCGCTACGAGCAGTACTTC. As protein: CASSPGPRYEQYF.

V gene TRBV25-1 combines with J gene TRBJ2-3; the D is unclear. Germline lookup yields CDR1 MGHDK and CDR2 SYGVNS. The CDR3 is 13 amino acids. With 0 bases removed from V and 3 bases from J, the gap between germline ends came to 4 bases. CDR3 sequence (DNA): TGTGCCAGCAGTGAATACAGTACAGATACGCAGTATTTT. The encoded protein is CASSEYSTDTQYF.

DNA for the CDR3: TGTGCCAGCAGCTTCGGGGGACTAGCGGGGTACGAGCAGTACTTC. Translation gives CASSFGGLAGYEQYF. The chain is built from TRBV5-6 and TRBJ2-7; 13 nucleotides align to TRBD2. This CDR3 contains 15 residues. The trim removed 2 bases at V and 4 bases at J, leaving 3 bases unmatched. Germline V CDR1 and CDR2: SGHDT, YYEEEE.

The J gene is TRBJ1-1, the V gene TRBV5-5, with D perhaps TRBD1 (6 bases). CDR1 is SGHKS and CDR2 is YYEKEE in the germline V gene (reference sequence). V was shortened by 5 bases and J by 1 base, with 12 bases between the two germline ends. The CDR3 runs 14 residues. The CDR3 reads CASRTVGGNTEAFF. In DNA, the CDR3 is TGTGCCAGCAGGACCGTAGGGGGGAACACTGAAGCTTTCTTT.

The gene calls are TRBV27 and TRBJ2-2, with 8 bases aligning to TRBD1. CDR1 and CDR2 (germline): MNHEY, SMNVEV (reference sequence). The CDR3 is 19 residues long. The V gene end was trimmed by 2 bases and the J gene end by 4 bases; junction bases not matched to a gene: 15. The CDR3 coding sequence is TGTGCCAGCAGTTTAATGCAAGTCGGAGACAGGGGACGCACCGGGGAGCTGTTTTTT. Amino acid sequence: CASSLMQVGDRGRTGELFF.

The chain combines TRBV7-3 with TRBJ2-5, with a weak D call TRBD1 (5 bases). Trimming stripped 4 bases from V and 1 base from J, with 13 bases between. The germline gives CDR1 SGHTA, CDR2 FQGTGA. CDR3 length equals 15 residues. The CDR3 loop is CASSSLGAAQETQYF. CDR3 bases: TGTGCCAGCAGCTCCCTTGGGGCGGCCCAAGAGACCCAGTACTTC.

The chain links TRBV4-1 to TRBJ2-7; TRBD1 is a possible D gene (6 bases). CDR3 length equals 15 residues. The germline V gene has CDR1 MGHRA and CDR2 YSYEKL. Trimming pared 4 bases from V and 2 bases from J, leaving 15 bases between. CDR3 in DNA: TGCGCCAGCAGCCCAAAGCCGACAGGAACCTACGAGCAGTACTTC. Translating it yields CASSPKPTGTYEQYF.

The sample holds one count of this clone. The chain is built from TRBV9 and TRBJ1-1; 9 nucleotides align to TRBD1. The CDR3 sequence is 15 residues long. Germline V gene data show CDR1 as SGDLS and CDR2 as YYNGEE. With 3 bases clipped from V and 1 base from J, the junction kept 4 bases outside the gene matches. The CDR3: CASSDPGQGNTEAFF. CDR3 sequence (DNA): TGTGCCAGCAGCGATCCGGGACAGGGGAACACTGAAGCTTTCTTT.

The chain combines TRBV4-1 with TRBJ2-5, with a weak D call TRBD2 (6 bases). Germline V gene data show CDR1 as MGHRA and CDR2 as YSYEKL. V was trimmed by 4 bases and J by 5 bases, leaving 17 bases between them. The CDR3 is made up of 15 amino acids. In nucleotides, the CDR3 is TGCGCCAGCAGCCCAAGGACGGCGGGGTACGAGACCCAGTACTTC. This translates into CASSPRTAGYETQYF.

Here the CDR3 reads CASSPHELYNEQFF. CDR3 nucleotide sequence: TGCGCCAGCAGCCCCCACGAGCTGTACAATGAGCAGTTCTTC. This sequence joins TRBV4-3 and TRBJ2-1; no reliable D call. The CDR3 is made up of 14 amino acids. The germline CDR1 and CDR2 sequences are LGHNA and YSLEER. V was pared by 4 bases and J by 4 bases, with 11 bases between.

This chain links TRBV5-6 with TRBJ1-5; D perhaps matches TRBD1 (5 bases). The germline V and J ends were trimmed by 2 bases and 2 bases, with 14 bases remaining between them. The CDR3 is 16 residues long. In germline, CDR1 is SGHDT, CDR2 YYEEEE. The CDR3 protein is CASSFGTAGGNQPQHF. The CDR3 nucleotides read TGTGCCAGCAGCTTCGGGACCGCCGGTGGCAATCAGCCCCAGCATTTT.

This sequence joins TRBV6-6 and TRBJ2-4, with D possibly matching TRBD2 (5 bases). This CDR3 has 16 residues. Trimming cost V 6 bases and J 0 bases, with 15 bases left between them. The germline gives CDR1 MNHNY, CDR2 SVGAGI (reference sequence). The CDR3 nucleotides read TGTGCCAGCAGCGCCGGGGTGCCCATAGCCAAAAACATTCAGTACTTC. It yields the protein CASSAGVPIAKNIQYF.

The rearrangement uses TRBV25-1 and TRBJ2-2; D not resolved. V lost 9 bases and J lost 7, with 6 bases in between. The length of the CDR3 is 10 residues. Germline CDR1 MGHDK, CDR2 SYGVNS. The CDR3 reads CASMGGELFF. The CDR3 DNA reads as TGTGCCAGTATGGGCGGGGAGCTGTTTTTT.

This chain uses TRBV13 with TRBJ1-4; weak D call: TRBD1 (5 bases). There are 17 residues in the CDR3. Germline V gene sequence: CDR1 PRHDT, CDR2 FYEKMQ (reference sequence). V lost 2 bases and J lost 4, with 17 bases in between. CDR3 coding DNA: TGTGCCAGCAGCTTAACGGGGGGAGGGCGTGATAATGAAAAACTGTTTTTT. This encodes CASSLTGGGRDNEKLFF.

The rearrangement links TRBV6-1 to TRBJ2-5, with 8 bases fitting TRBD2. The CDR3 is 16 amino acids. The germline gives CDR1 MNHNS, CDR2 SASEGT. After removal of 2 bases from V and 4 bases from J, the junction contained 9 bases not matched to a gene. DNA for the CDR3: TGTGCCAGCAGTGAAAAAATAGCGGGGAGTGGAGAGACCCAGTACTTC. This codes for CASSEKIAGSGETQYF.

V and J are TRBV4-3 and TRBJ2-1, with no clear D. Germline V CDR1 and CDR2: LGHNA, YSLEER. This CDR3 is 13 amino acids long. V lost 4 bases and J 5 bases, leaving 9 bases between the germline ends. CDR3 in DNA: TGCGCCAGCAGCCTTTCTAGGGACAATGAGCAGTTCTTC. This encodes CASSLSRDNEQFF.

The chain is built from TRBV7-2 and TRBJ2-7; no reliable D call. Deletions cut 1 base from V and 5 bases from J, with 15 bases between. CDR3 length: 15 amino acids. Germline V gene lookup returns CDR1 SGHTA and CDR2 FQGNSA. CDR3 sequence (DNA): TGTGCCAGCAGCTTAGAACAGACCTGGCGCCACGAGCAGTACTTC. Its protein is CASSLEQTWRHEQYF.

The chain couples TRBV6-1 to TRBJ2-7, with 7 positions matching TRBD1. J lost 0 bases, V lost 3 bases, and 5 bases had no gene match. CDR1 and CDR2 from the germline V gene are MNHNS and SASEGT. The CDR3 covers 15 residues. The CDR3 loop is CASSEAGTASYEQYF. In nucleotides, the CDR3 is TGTGCCAGCAGTGAGGCTGGGACAGCCTCCTACGAGCAGTACTTC.